This T cell receptor beta chain derives from a study of shared clonotypes between healthy human individuals. This table comes from immunoSEQ multiplex PCR, and its TCRdb copy is limited to in-frame clones, with some not included. This sample carries hundreds of thousands of clones, 90% to 97% of them seen once, and the ten largest clones take approximately 0.06%. Study-wide results and limits: Naive subsets generally exceeded memory subsets in estimated richness.

As for this clone: Its target is unknown.

This TCR derives from a woman aged 30 to 39 in good health. The material sequenced was naive CD4+ T cells sorted from blood. The sample's subset: CD45RA+ positively selected.

CDR3 in DNA: TGTGCCAGCAGACGACAGGGGGTTCGGGAAAAACTGTTTTTT. Protein sequence: CASRRQGVREKLFF. The chain employs TRBV11-2 and TRBJ1-4; 9 bases are a match to TRBD1. V lost 6 bases to trimming and J lost 8 bases; unmatched junction nucleotides: 7. Germline CDR1 SGHAT, CDR2 FQNNGV. This CDR3 is 14 amino acids long.